The clone carrying this T cell receptor (beta chain) was seen a few times. The antigen is unknown. Cells sorted as Tregs were CD4+, CD25+ and CD127-/low. V lost 1 base and J 4 bases, leaving 7 bases between the germline ends. Germline-derived CDR1 and CDR2 are SGHAT and FQNNGV. This CDR3 has 13 amino acids. TCRdb re-derived calls from the 5' RACE reads in MiXCR, one entry per CDR3 protein. The table has 34,000 or so distinct CDR3 sequences, 20% to 30% seen once; the top ten hold approximately 2.1%. The study's findings and limits: Tumor-infiltrating Treg TCR alpha and beta sequences overlapped most with tumor naive CD4+ T cells, then blood naive.

The specimen sequenced was tumor-infiltrating Tregs sorted from the breast tumor. This chain joins TRBV11-2 and TRBJ1-2, with D possibly being TRBD1 (5 bases). This receptor was taken from a female donor with breast cancer. The CDR3 DNA reads TGTGCCAGCAGCTTAGCAGGGTCCTATGGCTACACCTTC. Protein product: CASSLAGSYGYTF.